This is a list of T cell receptor beta chains from one sample in a study of T cell responses to AZD1222 COVID-19 vaccine. Assay: immunoSEQ multiplex PCR; the TCRdb copy retains only in-frame clones and omits some. Of more than 150,000 clones listed, nearly 95% are singletons. The sequences come from peripheral blood, collected 28 days after the second AZD1222 dose. The receptors come from an adult who received the AZD1222 COVID-19 vaccine. CDR3s include the opening cysteine and the closing phenylalanine or tryptophan. The order of the fields is V gene, J gene, D gene, clone size, CDR3 DNA, CDR3 protein. A D gene is named only where the DNA matches it firmly. Some rows mark clone size as missing; the rest say once, few, many or name a class of expanded clone.

v_gene: TRBV2; j_gene: TRBJ2-5; d_gene: NA; abundance: NA; CDR3nt: TGTGCCAGCAGTCCCGGCAGGGCCCAAGAGACCCAGTACTTC; CDR3aa: CASSPGRAQETQYF
v_gene: TRBV18; j_gene: TRBJ2-6; d_gene: NA; abundance: NA; CDR3nt: TGTGCCAGCTCACAGCAAAAGCAGGCCAACGTCCTGACTTTC; CDR3aa: CASSQQKQANVLTF
v_gene: TRBV6-6; j_gene: TRBJ2-3; d_gene: NA; abundance: once; CDR3nt: TGTGCCAGCAGTGACCTGGGGGGGGCCGGAGATACGCAGTATTTT; CDR3aa: CASSDLGGAGDTQYF
v_gene: TRBV5-4; j_gene: TRBJ2-3; d_gene: NA; abundance: NA; CDR3nt: TGTGCCAGCAGCTGGAACAGGAGGCGCACAGATACGCAGTATTTT; CDR3aa: CASSWNRRRTDTQYF
v_gene: TRBV3-1/TRBV3-2; j_gene: TRBJ2-5; d_gene: TRBD2; abundance: NA; CDR3nt: TGTGCCAGCAGCCAAGGGATCGGGGGGGGTGAGACCCAGTACTTC; CDR3aa: CASSQGIGGGETQYF
v_gene: TRBV19; j_gene: TRBJ2-2; d_gene: TRBD2; abundance: NA; CDR3nt: TGTGCCAGTAGTATGGGCGGGGGGCCGAACACCGGGGAGCTGTTTTTT; CDR3aa: CASSMGGGPNTGELFF
v_gene: TRBV7-2; j_gene: TRBJ2-4; d_gene: TRBD2; abundance: NA; CDR3nt: TGTGCCAGCAGCCCCGGGGGGGCGGTAGTCCTTATTCAGTACTTC; CDR3aa: CASSPGGAVVLIQYF
v_gene: TRBV2; j_gene: TRBJ2-3; d_gene: TRBD2; abundance: NA; CDR3nt: TGTGCCAGCACAACAACGGGAGGGGTGGGGACAGATACGCAGTATTTT; CDR3aa: CASTTTGGVGTDTQYF
v_gene: TRBV20-1; j_gene: TRBJ2-1; d_gene: NA; abundance: NA; CDR3nt: TGCAGTGCTAGTAGATACTTTCCGGTCGGCTCCTACAATGAGCAGTTCTTC; CDR3aa: CSASRYFPVGSYNEQFF
v_gene: TRBV19; j_gene: TRBJ2-2; d_gene: NA; abundance: NA; CDR3nt: TGTGCCAGTAGTATAGATCTAATCTGGGACACGAACACCGGGGAGCTGTTTTTT; CDR3aa: CASSIDLIWDTNTGELFF
v_gene: TRBV18; j_gene: TRBJ1-3; d_gene: NA; abundance: NA; CDR3nt: TGTGCCAGCTCGCCCGATCTGGGAGGAAACACCATATATTTT; CDR3aa: CASSPDLGGNTIYF
v_gene: TRBV19; j_gene: TRBJ1-5; d_gene: NA; abundance: once; CDR3nt: TGTGCCAGTAGTAGACGGGACTCAGGGAGCAATCAGCCCCAGCATTTT; CDR3aa: CASSRRDSGSNQPQHF
v_gene: TRBV1; j_gene: TRBJ2-2; d_gene: NA; abundance: NA; CDR3nt: TGCACCAGCAGCCAAGACGAGCCTAGCGGGGTGCCGTACTATTACACCGGGGAGCTGTTTTTT; CDR3aa: CTSSQDEPSGVPYYYTGELFF
v_gene: TRBV11-2; j_gene: TRBJ2-5; d_gene: NA; abundance: once; CDR3nt: TGTGCCAGCAGCTTCGGGGAAAAAGAGACCCAGTACTTC; CDR3aa: CASSFGEKETQYF
v_gene: TRBV19; j_gene: TRBJ2-3; d_gene: NA; abundance: NA; CDR3nt: TGTGCCAGTAGTAGAATCCGCGCCGAGGCAGATACGCAGTATTTT; CDR3aa: CASSRIRAEADTQYF
v_gene: TRBV19; j_gene: TRBJ2-7; d_gene: TRBD1; abundance: NA; CDR3nt: TGTGCCAGTAGTATCCTCGCGGGACAGGGTTACGAGCAGTACTTC; CDR3aa: CASSILAGQGYEQYF
v_gene: TRBV4-3; j_gene: TRBJ2-7; d_gene: NA; abundance: NA; CDR3nt: TGCGCCAGCAGCCCCGAGGTAGGGTACTACGAGCAGTACTTC; CDR3aa: CASSPEVGYYEQYF
v_gene: TRBV5-4; j_gene: TRBJ1-3; d_gene: NA; abundance: NA; CDR3nt: TGTGCCAGCAGCTTTGGTACTGGAAACACCATATATTTT; CDR3aa: CASSFGTGNTIYF
v_gene: TRBV5-1; j_gene: TRBJ1-3; d_gene: NA; abundance: NA; CDR3nt: TGCGCCAGCAGCGCAAACAGGGTTACTTCTGGAAACACCATATATTTT; CDR3aa: CASSANRVTSGNTIYF
v_gene: TRBV7-9; j_gene: TRBJ1-2; d_gene: NA; abundance: NA; CDR3nt: TGTGCCAGCAGCGAAAAGAGAACAGTTAACTATGGCTACACCTTC; CDR3aa: CASSEKRTVNYGYTF
v_gene: TRBV3-1/TRBV3-2; j_gene: TRBJ1-1; d_gene: TRBD1; abundance: NA; CDR3nt: TGTGCCAGCAGTCCCTTTCGACAGGGCTCTGAAGCTTTCTTT; CDR3aa: CASSPFRQGSEAFF
v_gene: TRBV7-6; j_gene: TRBJ2-7; d_gene: TRBD2; abundance: NA; CDR3nt: TGTGCCAGCAGCTTAGGGCTAGCGGGGGCCGAGCAGTACTTC; CDR3aa: CASSLGLAGAEQYF
v_gene: TRBV6-6; j_gene: TRBJ2-7; d_gene: TRBD1; abundance: NA; CDR3nt: TGTGCCAGCAGCCCCGGGACAGGGAACGAGCAGTACTTC; CDR3aa: CASSPGTGNEQYF
v_gene: TRBV3-1/TRBV3-2; j_gene: TRBJ1-6; d_gene: NA; abundance: NA; CDR3nt: TGTGCCAGCAGCCACCTAAGCCCGGGATCGTATAATTCACCCCTCCACTTT; CDR3aa: CASSHLSPGSYNSPLHF
v_gene: TRBV5-5; j_gene: TRBJ1-5; d_gene: NA; abundance: once; CDR3nt: TGTGCCAGCAGCTTTGGGACAAACAATCAGCCCCAGCATTTT; CDR3aa: CASSFGTNNQPQHF
v_gene: TRBV10-3; j_gene: TRBJ2-7; d_gene: TRBD2; abundance: NA; CDR3nt: TGTGCCATCAGTGAGGAGATCGGGAGGAGCTACGAGCAGTACTTC; CDR3aa: CAISEEIGRSYEQYF
v_gene: TRBV27; j_gene: TRBJ1-2; d_gene: NA; abundance: once; CDR3nt: TGTGCCAGCAGTTTAGACCCACAGGGTTATGGCTACACCTTC; CDR3aa: CASSLDPQGYGYTF
v_gene: TRBV5-8; j_gene: TRBJ1-2; d_gene: NA; abundance: NA; CDR3nt: TGTGCCAGCAGCTTAATCTATGGCTACACCTTC; CDR3aa: CASSLIYGYTF
v_gene: TRBV7-3; j_gene: TRBJ2-1; d_gene: NA; abundance: NA; CDR3nt: TGTGCCAGCAGCTTATTTATCGGCGGGGCGGATGAGCAGTTCTTC; CDR3aa: CASSLFIGGADEQFF
v_gene: TRBV5-1; j_gene: TRBJ1-6; d_gene: TRBD1; abundance: NA; CDR3nt: TGCGCCAGCAGCTTCGACAGGGACTCCTACTCACCCCTCCACTTT; CDR3aa: CASSFDRDSYSPLHF
v_gene: TRBV9; j_gene: TRBJ2-1; d_gene: TRBD2; abundance: once; CDR3nt: TGTGCCAGCAGCCCCCGTGTCGGGGGGTACAATGAGCAGTTCTTC; CDR3aa: CASSPRVGGYNEQFF
v_gene: TRBV11-2; j_gene: TRBJ1-1; d_gene: NA; abundance: NA; CDR3nt: TGTGCCAGCAGCTTGGGCAGGTTGAACACTGAAGCTTTCTTT; CDR3aa: CASSLGRLNTEAFF
v_gene: TRBV7-2; j_gene: TRBJ2-5; d_gene: TRBD2; abundance: NA; CDR3nt: TGTGCCAGCAGCGTTACATGGACTAGCGGGGGGTTCGGCTACTTC; CDR3aa: CASSVTWTSGGFGYF
v_gene: TRBV27; j_gene: TRBJ1-6; d_gene: NA; abundance: once; CDR3nt: TGTGCCAGCAGACCTGATCCGGTTTCACCCCTCCACTTT; CDR3aa: CASRPDPVSPLHF
v_gene: TRBV5-5; j_gene: TRBJ2-7; d_gene: TRBD1; abundance: NA; CDR3nt: TGTGCCAGCAGCTTGGGGGACAGTCCCCGTTCGTACTTC; CDR3aa: CASSLGDSPRSYF
v_gene: TRBV6-2/TRBV6-3; j_gene: TRBJ1-2; d_gene: NA; abundance: NA; CDR3nt: TGTGCCAGCAGTTACGCCGGACAGCCGACCCCGGGGTTGACCTATGGCTACACCTTC; CDR3aa: CASSYAGQPTPGLTYGYTF
v_gene: TRBV28; j_gene: TRBJ1-1; d_gene: TRBD1; abundance: NA; CDR3nt: TGTGCCAGCAGTCCGCCCCCGGGACAGATGAACACTGAAGCTTTCTTT; CDR3aa: CASSPPPGQMNTEAFF
v_gene: TRBV29-1; j_gene: TRBJ1-4; d_gene: TRBD1; abundance: NA; CDR3nt: TGCAGCGTGGAACAGGGGACTAATGAAAAACTGTTTTTT; CDR3aa: CSVEQGTNEKLFF
v_gene: TRBV10-3; j_gene: TRBJ2-3; d_gene: NA; abundance: NA; CDR3nt: TGTGCCATCAGTGGGACCCGAGCGCAAACAGATACGCAGTATTTT; CDR3aa: CAISGTRAQTDTQYF
v_gene: TRBV28; j_gene: TRBJ2-1; d_gene: NA; abundance: NA; CDR3nt: TGTGCCAGCATTGCGGGGACGACAAGCTACAATGAGCAGTTCTTC; CDR3aa: CASIAGTTSYNEQFF